This entry features one TCR beta chain sequence. TCRdb itself ran the 5' RACE reads through MiXCR, one entry per CDR3 protein. The sample lists 35,000 to 50,000 distinct CDR3 sequences; approximately 22% were seen once. Trimming removed 3 bases from V and 1 base from J; junction bases left unmatched: 4. The germline CDR1 and CDR2 sequences are SEHNR and FQNEAQ (reference sequence). This CDR3 comprises 15 residues. Cells sorted as Tregs were CD4+, CD25+ and CD127-/low. This TCR came from a female donor with breast cancer. Sequencing was done on a sample of Tregs sorted from blood. V usage is TRBV7-9 and J usage is TRBJ2-5; 8 bases are shared with TRBD1. The chain's CDR3 is CASSFRDRTQETQYF. The CDR3 nucleotides read TGTGCCAGCAGCTTCCGGGACAGGACCCAAGAGACCCAGTACTTC.